This T cell receptor (beta chain) was observed in a study of shared clonotypes between healthy human individuals. Trimming took off 6 bases at V and 4 bases at J, with 16 bases between the two ends. The germline gives CDR1 SGHTA, CDR2 FQGNSA. The CDR3 runs 15 residues. Under the authors' procedure: ImmunoSEQ yielded junction-only sequences lacking quality scores, so filtering differed. Here immunoSEQ multiplex PCR was the method, and the copy in TCRdb shows in-frame clones only, minus some. That table furnishes V, J and clone size, whereas the DNA furnished D and trimming. Among roughly 2 million clones listed, about 95% were seen once. Study-wide findings and caveats: A small donor pool kept down the genetic and exposure-history diversity that was represented. The four-donor shared clonotypes exceeded non-shared clonotypes in generation probability, with non-shared ones scoring lower.

Concerning this clone: Its antigen remains unknown.

CD45RO-negative cells were positively selected for CCR7, leaving out terminally differentiated effector memory CD45RA+ cells. Healthy HIV-negative adults with no recent acute infections or vaccinations were recruited as donors. The TCR comes from a man aged 18 to 30 in good health. The material sequenced was naive CD8+ T cells sorted from blood. The chain employs TRBV7-2 and TRBJ2-1; the D gene is possibly TRBD2 (6 bases). CDR3 bases: TGTGCCAGCAGTTCTATAGCGGCAAGTTACAATGAGCAGTTCTTC. Encoded protein: CASSSIAASYNEQFF.